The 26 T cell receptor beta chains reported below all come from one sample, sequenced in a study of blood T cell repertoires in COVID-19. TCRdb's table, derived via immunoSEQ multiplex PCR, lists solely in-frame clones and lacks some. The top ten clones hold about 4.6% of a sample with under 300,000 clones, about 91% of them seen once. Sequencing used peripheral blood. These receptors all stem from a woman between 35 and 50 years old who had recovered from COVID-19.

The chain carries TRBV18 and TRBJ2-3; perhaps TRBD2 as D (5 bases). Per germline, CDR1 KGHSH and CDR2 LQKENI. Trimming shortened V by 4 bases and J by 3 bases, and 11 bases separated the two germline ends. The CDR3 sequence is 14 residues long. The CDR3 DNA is TGTGCCAGCTCACAGGGCGGAGGAACAGATACGCAGTATTTT. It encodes CASSQGGGTDTQYF.

In DNA, the CDR3 is TGTGCCAGCAGCTTAGGTTCCAGCCAGGGTGCCGGCTACACCTTC. Protein: CASSLGSSQGAGYTF. V usage is TRBV7-2 and J usage is TRBJ1-2; TRBD1 is a possible D gene (5 bases). V lost 1 base to trimming and J lost 8 bases, with 17 bases between them. Germline lookup yields CDR1 SGHTA and CDR2 FQGNSA. The CDR3 totals 15 residues.

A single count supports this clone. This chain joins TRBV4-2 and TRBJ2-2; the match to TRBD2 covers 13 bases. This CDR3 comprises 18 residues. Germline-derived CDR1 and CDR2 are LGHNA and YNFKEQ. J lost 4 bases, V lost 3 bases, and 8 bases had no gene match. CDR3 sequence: CASSHRTSGGSGTGELFF. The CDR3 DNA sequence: TGTGCCAGCAGCCATAGGACTAGCGGGGGTTCGGGCACCGGGGAGCTGTTTTTT.

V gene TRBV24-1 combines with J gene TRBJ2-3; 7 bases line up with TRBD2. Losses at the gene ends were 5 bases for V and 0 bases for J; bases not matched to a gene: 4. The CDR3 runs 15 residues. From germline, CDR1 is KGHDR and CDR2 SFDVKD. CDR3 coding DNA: TGTGCCACCAGTGCAAGCGGGAAGAGCACAGATACGCAGTATTTT. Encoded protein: CATSASGKSTDTQYF.

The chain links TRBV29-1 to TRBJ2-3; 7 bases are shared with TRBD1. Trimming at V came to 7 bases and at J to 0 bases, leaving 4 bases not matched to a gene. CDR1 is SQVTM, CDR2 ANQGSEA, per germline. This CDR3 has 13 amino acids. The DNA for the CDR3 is TGCAGCGGAGGGACAGCTAGCACAGATACGCAGTATTTT. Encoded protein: CSGGTASTDTQYF.

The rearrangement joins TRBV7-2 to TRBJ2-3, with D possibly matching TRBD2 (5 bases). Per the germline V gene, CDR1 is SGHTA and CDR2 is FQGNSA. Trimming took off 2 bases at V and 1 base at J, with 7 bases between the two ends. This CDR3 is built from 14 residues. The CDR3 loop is CASSLISGTDTQYF. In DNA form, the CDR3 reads TGTGCCAGCAGCTTAATTAGCGGCACAGATACGCAGTATTTT.

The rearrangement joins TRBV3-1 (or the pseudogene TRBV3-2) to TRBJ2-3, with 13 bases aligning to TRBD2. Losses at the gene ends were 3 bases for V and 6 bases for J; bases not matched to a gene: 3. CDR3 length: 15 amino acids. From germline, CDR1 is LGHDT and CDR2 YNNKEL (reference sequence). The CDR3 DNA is TGTGCCAGCAGCCAGCGGACTAGCGGGAGCGATACGCAGTATTTT. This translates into CASSQRTSGSDTQYF.

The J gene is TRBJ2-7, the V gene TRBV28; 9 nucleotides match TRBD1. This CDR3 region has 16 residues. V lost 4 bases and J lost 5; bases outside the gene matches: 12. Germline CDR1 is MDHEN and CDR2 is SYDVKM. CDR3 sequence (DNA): TGTGCCAGCAGTTATCAAGCTGGGACAGGGTTAAACGAGCAGTACTTC. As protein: CASSYQAGTGLNEQYF.

The CDR3 DNA sequence: TGTGCCAGCTCACCATACCGGGGCTCCTACGAGCAGTACGTC. It is translated as CASSPYRGSYEQYV. The V call is TRBV18, the J call TRBJ2-7, with D tentatively TRBD2 (5 bases). V dropped 2 bases and J dropped 0 bases, with 8 bases sitting between them. CDR1 KGHSH and CDR2 LQKENI come from the germline V gene. The CDR3 spans 14 residues.

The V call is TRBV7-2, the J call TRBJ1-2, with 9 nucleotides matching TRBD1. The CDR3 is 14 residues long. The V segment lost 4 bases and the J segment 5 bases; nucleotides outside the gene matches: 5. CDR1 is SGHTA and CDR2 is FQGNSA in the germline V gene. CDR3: CASSYADRGYGYTF. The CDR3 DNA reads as TGTGCCAGCAGCTACGCCGACAGGGGGTATGGCTACACCTTC.

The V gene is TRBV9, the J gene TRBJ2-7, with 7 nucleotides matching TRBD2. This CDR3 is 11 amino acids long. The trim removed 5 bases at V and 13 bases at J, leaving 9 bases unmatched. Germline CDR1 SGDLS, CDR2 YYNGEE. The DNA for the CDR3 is TGTGCCAGCAGAGCTCCGGGGGGTTATTACTTC. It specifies CASRAPGGYYF.

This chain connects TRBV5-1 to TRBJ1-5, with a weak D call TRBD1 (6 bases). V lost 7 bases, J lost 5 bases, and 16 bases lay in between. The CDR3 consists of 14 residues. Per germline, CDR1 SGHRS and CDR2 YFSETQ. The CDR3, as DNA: TGCGCCAGCCCAACTAGGGGGTTGTATCAGCCCCAGCATTTT. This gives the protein CASPTRGLYQPQHF.

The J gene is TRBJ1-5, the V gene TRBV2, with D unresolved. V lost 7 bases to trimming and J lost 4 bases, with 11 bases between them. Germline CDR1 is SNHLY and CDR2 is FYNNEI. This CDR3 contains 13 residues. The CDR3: CASTWARNQPQHF. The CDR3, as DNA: TGTGCCAGCACTTGGGCCCGAAATCAGCCCCAGCATTTT.

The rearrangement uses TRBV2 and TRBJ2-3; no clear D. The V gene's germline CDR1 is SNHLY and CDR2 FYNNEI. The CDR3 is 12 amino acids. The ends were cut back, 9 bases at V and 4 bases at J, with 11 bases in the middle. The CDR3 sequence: CASRGSADTQYF. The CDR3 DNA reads TGTGCCAGTCGCGGTTCGGCAGATACGCAGTATTTT.

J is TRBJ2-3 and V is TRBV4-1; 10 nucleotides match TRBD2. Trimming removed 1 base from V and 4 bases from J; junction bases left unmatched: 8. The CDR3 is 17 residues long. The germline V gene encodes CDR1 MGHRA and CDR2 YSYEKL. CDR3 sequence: CASSQVFSGRSADTQYF. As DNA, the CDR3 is TGCGCCAGCAGCCAAGTGTTTAGCGGGAGGTCGGCAGATACGCAGTATTTT.

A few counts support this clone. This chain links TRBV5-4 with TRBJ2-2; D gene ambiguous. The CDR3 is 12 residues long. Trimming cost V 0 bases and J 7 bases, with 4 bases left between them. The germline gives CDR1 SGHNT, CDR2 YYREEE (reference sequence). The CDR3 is CASSLDLGELFF. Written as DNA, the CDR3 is TGTGCCAGCAGCTTGGATCTCGGGGAGCTGTTTTTT.

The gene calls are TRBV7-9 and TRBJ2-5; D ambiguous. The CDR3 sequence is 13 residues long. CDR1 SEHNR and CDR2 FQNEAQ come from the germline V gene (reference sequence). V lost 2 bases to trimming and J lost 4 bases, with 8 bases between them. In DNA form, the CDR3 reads TGTGCCAGCAGCTTATATCCGTTAGAGACCCAGTACTTC. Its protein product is CASSLYPLETQYF.

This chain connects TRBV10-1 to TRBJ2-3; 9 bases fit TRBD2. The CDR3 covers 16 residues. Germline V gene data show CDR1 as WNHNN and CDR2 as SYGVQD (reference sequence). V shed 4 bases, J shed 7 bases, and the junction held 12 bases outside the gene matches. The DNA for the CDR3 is TGCGCCAGCAGTGGGGCTTTGGGACTAGCTTTAAATACGCAGTATTTT. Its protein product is CASSGALGLALNTQYF.

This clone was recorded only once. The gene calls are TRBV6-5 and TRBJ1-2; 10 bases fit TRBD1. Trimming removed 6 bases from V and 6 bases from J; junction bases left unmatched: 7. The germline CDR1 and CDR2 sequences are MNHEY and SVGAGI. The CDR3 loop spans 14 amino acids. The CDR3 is CASSPTGGAHGYTF. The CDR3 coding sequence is TGTGCCAGCAGCCCGACAGGGGGCGCGCATGGCTACACCTTC.

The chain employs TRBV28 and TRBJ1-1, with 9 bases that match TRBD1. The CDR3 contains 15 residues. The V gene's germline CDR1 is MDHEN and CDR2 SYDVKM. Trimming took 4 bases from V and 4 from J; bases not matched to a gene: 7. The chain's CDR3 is CASSSGTGFVTEAFF. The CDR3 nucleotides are TGTGCCAGCAGTTCAGGGACAGGGTTTGTCACTGAAGCTTTCTTT.

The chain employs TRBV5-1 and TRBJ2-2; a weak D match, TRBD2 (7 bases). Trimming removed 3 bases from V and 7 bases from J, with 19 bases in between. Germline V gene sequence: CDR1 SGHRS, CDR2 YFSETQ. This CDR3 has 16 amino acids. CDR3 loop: CASSSMVGGLGGELFF. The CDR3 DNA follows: TGCGCCAGCAGCTCAATGGTCGGGGGGCTTGGCGGGGAGCTGTTTTTT.

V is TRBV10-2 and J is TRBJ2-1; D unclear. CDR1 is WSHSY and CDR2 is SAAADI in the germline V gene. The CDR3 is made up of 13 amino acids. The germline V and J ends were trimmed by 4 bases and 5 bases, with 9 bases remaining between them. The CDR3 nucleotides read TGCGCCAGCAGTGTGTCCCAGGACAATGAGCAGTTCTTC. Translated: CASSVSQDNEQFF.

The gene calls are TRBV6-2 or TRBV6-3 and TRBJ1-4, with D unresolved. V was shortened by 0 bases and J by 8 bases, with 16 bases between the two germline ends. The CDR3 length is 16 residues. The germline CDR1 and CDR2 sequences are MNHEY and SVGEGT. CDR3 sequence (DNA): TGTGCCAGCAGTTACTCGAAGGTAGCGGGGAGCGAAAAACTGTTTTTT. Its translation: CASSYSKVAGSEKLFF.

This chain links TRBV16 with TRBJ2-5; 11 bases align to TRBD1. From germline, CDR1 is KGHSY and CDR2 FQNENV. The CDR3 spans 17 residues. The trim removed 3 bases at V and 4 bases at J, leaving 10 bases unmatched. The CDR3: CASSHRTGGAVGETQYF. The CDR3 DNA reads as TGTGCCAGCAGCCACCGGACAGGGGGCGCAGTAGGAGAGACCCAGTACTTC.

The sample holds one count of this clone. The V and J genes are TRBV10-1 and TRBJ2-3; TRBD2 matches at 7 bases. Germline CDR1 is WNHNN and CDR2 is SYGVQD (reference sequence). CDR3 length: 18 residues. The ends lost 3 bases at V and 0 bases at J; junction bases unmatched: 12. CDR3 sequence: CASSEVGLGTTSTDTQYF. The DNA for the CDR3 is TGCGCCAGCAGTGAAGTAGGGCTAGGGACTACGAGCACAGATACGCAGTATTTT.

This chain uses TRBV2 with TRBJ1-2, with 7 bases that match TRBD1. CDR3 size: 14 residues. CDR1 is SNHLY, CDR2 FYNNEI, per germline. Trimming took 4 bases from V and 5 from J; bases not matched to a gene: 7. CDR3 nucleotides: TGTGCCAGCAGTGTATTTGGGACAGAATATGGCTACACCTTC. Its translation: CASSVFGTEYGYTF.